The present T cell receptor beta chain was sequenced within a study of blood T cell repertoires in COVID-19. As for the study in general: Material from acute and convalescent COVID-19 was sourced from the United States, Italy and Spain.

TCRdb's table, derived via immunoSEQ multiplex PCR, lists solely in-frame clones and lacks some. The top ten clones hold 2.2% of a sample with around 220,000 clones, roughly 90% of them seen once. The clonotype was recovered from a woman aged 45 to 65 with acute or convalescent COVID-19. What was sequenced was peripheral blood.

The CDR3 sequence: CASSNSGTNTDTQYF. In nucleotides, the CDR3 is TGTGCCAGCAGTAATTCGGGGACTAACACAGATACGCAGTATTTT. The V and J genes are TRBV27 and TRBJ2-3, with 7 bases matching TRBD2. The J segment lost 2 bases and the V segment lost 5 bases, leaving 7 bases of the junction unmatched. The CDR3 runs to 15 residues. CDR1 and CDR2 (germline): MNHEY, SMNVEV (reference sequence).